Listed here are 12 T cell receptor beta chains from one sample, sequenced in a study of graft-versus-host responses after intestinal transplantation. Libraries were prepared by immunoSEQ multiplex PCR; TCRdb keeps only in-frame clonotypes and omits some of them. The sample lists tens of thousands of clones, around 94% occurring once. The sample was PBMCs, taken 16 days after intestinal transplant. These receptors originate from a human patient who received an intestinal transplant, so some T cells may come from the graft donor.

The CDR3 is CASSATGWYQPQHF. CDR3 DNA: TGCGCCAGCAGTGCGACAGGGTGGTATCAGCCCCAGCATTTT. V gene TRBV10-2 combines with J gene TRBJ1-5, with 7 bases identical to TRBD1. V was pared by 4 bases and J by 5 bases, with 5 bases of the junction left unmatched. From germline, CDR1 is WSHSY and CDR2 SAAADI. The CDR3 totals 14 residues.

The V gene is TRBV5-1, the J gene TRBJ1-1; D is undetermined. Germline CDR1 is SGHRS and CDR2 is YFSETQ. The CDR3 consists of 13 residues. V was cut by 1 base and J by 4 bases, with 8 bases left in between. In nucleotides, the CDR3 is TGCGCCAGCAGCTTGAGAGGGCGCACTGAAGCTTTCTTT. Its translation: CASSLRGRTEAFF.

The V gene is TRBV27, the J gene TRBJ2-7; tentative D call: TRBD1 (7 bases). V lost 4 bases and J lost 6, with 13 bases in between. This CDR3 comprises 13 residues. Germline assignment: CDR1 MNHEY and CDR2 SMNVEV (reference sequence). The CDR3 region is CASSSGGTAEQYF. The CDR3 DNA is TGTGCCAGCAGTTCAGGAGGGACAGCCGAGCAGTACTTC.

The CDR3 sequence: CASSISGTGSYEQYF. CDR3 coding DNA: TGTGCCAGTAGTATTTCCGGGACAGGGAGTTACGAGCAGTACTTC. This sequence joins TRBV19 and TRBJ2-7, with 9 positions matching TRBD1. The CDR3 is made up of 15 amino acids. Germline-derived CDR1 and CDR2 are LNHDA and SQIVND (reference sequence). V was clipped by 3 bases and J by 4 bases; unmatched bases: 7.

The V gene is TRBV27, the J gene TRBJ1-1; 9 nucleotides agree with TRBD1. The J segment lost 4 bases and the V segment lost 6 bases, leaving 6 bases of the junction unmatched. The germline V gene encodes CDR1 MNHEY and CDR2 SMNVEV (reference sequence). This CDR3 region has 14 residues. CDR3 loop: CASRGTGLATEAFF. The CDR3 DNA sequence: TGTGCCAGCAGGGGGACAGGGTTGGCCACTGAAGCTTTCTTT.

As concerns this clone: At one of its ends the junction is not consistent with the germline gene, which may arise from a read error. CDR3 amino acids: CASSFSFNEQFF. CDR3 nucleotides: TGTGCCAGCAGCTTTTCCTTCAATGAGCAGTTCTTC. The rearrangement uses TRBV28 and TRBJ2-1; D uncertain. CDR3 length equals 12 residues. The germline V gene has CDR1 MDHEN and CDR2 SYDVKM.

Concerning this clone itself: At one boundary the junction diverges from the germline segment, which might be a read error. This chain joins TRBV7-3 and TRBJ2-5; no firm D call. This CDR3 has 15 residues. Germline V gene data show CDR1 as SGHTA and CDR2 as FQGTGA. CDR3 sequence: CASSLFKGPQEAQYF. The CDR3 DNA follows: TGTGCCAGCAGCTTATTTAAGGGCCCCCAAGAGGCCCAGTACTTC. The whole variable domain, remainder taken from reference TRBV7-3 and TRBJ2-5, is GAGVSQTPSNKVTEKGKYVELRCDPISGHTALYWYRQSLGQGPEFLIYFQGTGAADDSGLPNDRFFAVRPEGSVSTLKIQRTERGDSAVYLCASSLFKGPQEAQYFGPGTRLLVL.

The chain recombines TRBV18 with TRBJ2-7; TRBD1 aligns across 8 bases. J gave up 7 bases and V 3 bases, and 14 bases lay outside the gene matches. The germline gives CDR1 KGHSH, CDR2 LQKENI. The CDR3 runs to 16 residues. The CDR3 bases are TGTGCCAGCTCACCTTCTCAGGGGGCTCGTGACGGGGAGCAGTACTTC. Its translation is CASSPSQGARDGEQYF.

The CDR3 region has the DNA TGTGCCTGGAGTTATAGCAATCAGCCCCAGCATTTT. This encodes CAWSYSNQPQHF. V and J are TRBV30 and TRBJ1-5, with unresolved D. The V and J ends lost 2 bases and 0 bases respectively, with 2 bases between them. The germline CDR1 and CDR2 sequences are GTSNPN and SVGIG (reference sequence). This CDR3 comprises 12 residues.

This clone appeared once. V usage is TRBV27 and J usage is TRBJ2-7, with 8 bases lining up with TRBD2. V was clipped by 3 bases and J by 2 bases; unmatched bases: 3. The germline gives CDR1 MNHEY, CDR2 SMNVEV (reference sequence). The CDR3 contains 14 residues. DNA for the CDR3: TGTGCCAGCAGTTTGAATAGCGGGACCTACGAGCAGTACTTC. This translates into CASSLNSGTYEQYF.

The rearrangement uses TRBV15 and TRBJ2-4; D ambiguous. The CDR3 contains 14 residues. CDR1 and CDR2 (germline): LNHNV, YYDKDF (reference sequence). Deletions cut 6 bases from V and 5 bases from J, with 14 bases between. DNA for the CDR3: TGTGCCACCAGAGAGTTCCCGACCCAAAACATTCAGTACTTC. Amino acid sequence: CATREFPTQNIQYF.

The V call is TRBV9, the J call TRBJ2-1; TRBD1 is a possible D gene (6 bases). CDR3 length equals 15 residues. Germline V CDR1 and CDR2: SGDLS, YYNGEE. The ends were cut back, 4 bases at V and 9 bases at J, with 20 bases in the middle. DNA for the CDR3: TGTGCCAGCAGCCCGACAATACCCAAGACAGGTGAGCAGTTCTTC. This encodes CASSPTIPKTGEQFF.